This entry features one T cell receptor (beta chain) sequence. This clonotype is regarded as medium-sized (0.01 to 0.1%). Which antigen it targets is not known. No base quality values were provided; no much bigger clone lies one nucleotide off. This record belongs to a study of liver allograft versus peripheral blood T cells (TCRdb year 2020). Looking at the study overall: In liver transplant recipients, the study looked at T cell receptor repertoires in the peripheral blood and set them against the repertoires found within the transplanted livers.

General findings and caveats noted by the study authors: According to the report, the T cell receptor repertoires detected in peripheral blood were different from the repertoires found inside liver allografts.

Trimming costs V 3 bases and J 4 bases, and their ends lie 7 bases apart. Spanning cysteine to phenylalanine, the CDR3 consists of 13 amino acids. The read is trimmed to its CDR3 DNA, 39 bases read in frame from base 1. In the germline V gene, CDR1 corresponds to SGHTA and CDR2 to FQGNSA. The sequencer listed for this sample is Illumina MiSeq. In TCRdb, the public reads were trimmed at Q25 with fastp and aligned with MiXCR, with productive beta chains retained. Every entry covers one CDR3 protein and lists the most common genes and DNA from its rows. The sample yields 9,000 or so distinct CDR3 sequences; roughly a quarter were counted once. The top ten clonotypes cover about 8.3% of the sample.

The chain links TRBV7-2 with TRBJ1-5, with the identity of the D gene unclear. The clonotype was recovered from a human patient who had a liver transplant. After a transplant, certain T cells may trace back to the graft donor. The CDR3 region reads CASSFSLNQPQHF. The sequenced DNA is TGTGCCAGCAGCTTTTCCCTTAATCAGCCCCAGCATTTT.